A selection of T cell receptor beta chains follows, all from one sample in a study of T cells after yellow fever vaccination. TCRdb ran MiXCR on the 5' RACE reads and lists one entry per CDR3 protein. This table has fewer than 450,000 distinct CDR3 sequences, roughly 8% appearing once. The material was PBMCs, obtained 45 days after the first yellow fever vaccination. The receptors derive from a man between 18 and 29 years old who received the YFV17D yellow fever vaccine. The CDR3 runs from the conserved cysteine through the conserved F or W. A D gene is named only where the DNA matches it firmly. The size entry is marked missing in some rows and otherwise reads once, few, many or a size class.

v_gene: TRBV7-2
d_gene: -
j_gene: TRBJ1-2
abundance: -
CDR3nt: TGTGCCAGCCTCTCCCTGGCAGGGGCTGGCTACACCTTC
CDR3aa: CASLSLAGAGYTF

v_gene: TRBV15
d_gene: -
j_gene: TRBJ2-2
abundance: few
CDR3nt: TGTGCCACCAGCAGAGGCCCCCTTCTAGATACCGGGGAGCTGTTTTTT
CDR3aa: CATSRGPLLDTGELFF

v_gene: TRBV10-3
d_gene: TRBD2
j_gene: TRBJ2-1
abundance: few
CDR3nt: TGTGCCATCAGCCGGGGAGGGATCGGGGGCAATGAGCAGTTCTTC
CDR3aa: CAISRGGIGGNEQFF

v_gene: TRBV20-1
d_gene: -
j_gene: TRBJ1-6
abundance: few
CDR3nt: TGCAGTGCTAGAATTCCAGGCCGCTCACCCCTCCACTTT
CDR3aa: CSARIPGRSPLHF

v_gene: TRBV7-2
d_gene: TRBD2
j_gene: TRBJ2-5
abundance: few
CDR3nt: TGTGCCAGCAGCCCCAACCTACTAGCGGGGGGGTTAGAGACCCAGTACTTC
CDR3aa: CASSPNLLAGGLETQYF

v_gene: TRBV7-9
d_gene: -
j_gene: TRBJ2-1
abundance: many
CDR3nt: TGTGCCAGCAGCCCCCAGGCGGCCAACAATGAGCAGTTCTTC
CDR3aa: CASSPQAANNEQFF

v_gene: TRBV4-1
d_gene: -
j_gene: TRBJ2-5
abundance: few
CDR3nt: TGCGCCAGCAGCCAAGTTCCCCAAGAGACCCAGTACTTC
CDR3aa: CASSQVPQETQYF

v_gene: TRBV6-1
d_gene: TRBD2
j_gene: TRBJ2-7
abundance: -
CDR3nt: TGTGCCAGCAGTGGGACTAGCGGGGTGCTCTACGAGCAGTACTTC
CDR3aa: CASSGTSGVLYEQYF

v_gene: TRBV12-3/TRBV12-4
d_gene: -
j_gene: TRBJ2-6
abundance: few
CDR3nt: TGTGCCAGCAGTTCCCCCGACTACGGGGCCAACGTCCTGACTTTC
CDR3aa: CASSSPDYGANVLTF

v_gene: TRBV29-1
d_gene: -
j_gene: TRBJ2-1
abundance: -
CDR3nt: TGCAGCGTTGAGAACCAGGACGCGAGCTCCTACAATGAGCAGTTCTTC
CDR3aa: CSVENQDASSYNEQFF

v_gene: TRBV2
d_gene: -
j_gene: TRBJ1-6
abundance: few
CDR3nt: TGTGCCAGCAGTGAAAGGCGACGAGATAATTCACCCCTCCACTTT
CDR3aa: CASSERRRDNSPLHF

v_gene: TRBV7-9
d_gene: TRBD1
j_gene: TRBJ2-1
abundance: few
CDR3nt: TGTGCCAGCAGCTTGGGGACAGGGCAGTACTCCTACAATGAGCAGTTCTTC
CDR3aa: CASSLGTGQYSYNEQFF

v_gene: TRBV14
d_gene: -
j_gene: TRBJ2-5
abundance: few
CDR3nt: TGTGCCAGCAGCCTGTTTGGGGGGGGCCGGAAGACCCAGTACTTC
CDR3aa: CASSLFGGGRKTQYF

v_gene: TRBV4-1
d_gene: -
j_gene: TRBJ2-1
abundance: -
CDR3nt: TGCGCCAGCAGCCAAGATCGCGAGGGGCCCGGACTCTTC
CDR3aa: CASSQDREGPGLF

v_gene: TRBV20-1
d_gene: -
j_gene: TRBJ2-7
abundance: few
CDR3nt: TGCAGTGCTAGAGGGAGACAGAGTCTTCAGTACTTC
CDR3aa: CSARGRQSLQYF

v_gene: TRBV5-1
d_gene: TRBD2
j_gene: TRBJ2-5
abundance: -
CDR3nt: TGCGCCAGCAGCTTGGCGGAGAGCGGGGGGCAAGAGACCCAGTACTTC
CDR3aa: CASSLAESGGQETQYF

v_gene: TRBV2
d_gene: -
j_gene: TRBJ2-5
abundance: many
CDR3nt: TGTGCCAGCAGTGAGATTGTGGTGACCCAGTACTTC
CDR3aa: CASSEIVVTQYF

v_gene: TRBV7-9
d_gene: -
j_gene: TRBJ1-2
abundance: few
CDR3nt: TGTGCCAGCAGCCCCCACGGGACCTATGGCTACACCTTC
CDR3aa: CASSPHGTYGYTF

v_gene: TRBV7-9
d_gene: TRBD1
j_gene: TRBJ1-6
abundance: few
CDR3nt: TGTGCCAGCAACGACAGGGATAATTCACCCCTCCACTTT
CDR3aa: CASNDRDNSPLHF

v_gene: TRBV19
d_gene: TRBD1
j_gene: TRBJ1-1
abundance: few
CDR3nt: TGTGCCAGTAGTATTAGTCGGGCAGGGGGCGGCACTGAAGCTTTCTTT
CDR3aa: CASSISRAGGGTEAFF

v_gene: TRBV24-1
d_gene: TRBD1
j_gene: TRBJ2-1
abundance: -
CDR3nt: TGTGCCACCAGTGATTTGCCGACAGGGCCGAAAGATAATGAGCAGTTCTTC
CDR3aa: CATSDLPTGPKDNEQFF

v_gene: TRBV6-2/TRBV6-3
d_gene: -
j_gene: TRBJ1-3
abundance: -
CDR3nt: TGTGCCAGCAGTTATTGGGACCGCGAAAGCTCTGGAAACACCATATATTTT
CDR3aa: CASSYWDRESSGNTIYF

v_gene: TRBV7-8
d_gene: -
j_gene: TRBJ2-2
abundance: many
CDR3nt: TGTGCCAGCAGCTTAGGCTCGGGGGTCAACACCGGGGAGCTGTTTTTT
CDR3aa: CASSLGSGVNTGELFF

v_gene: TRBV7-2
d_gene: TRBD1
j_gene: TRBJ1-1
abundance: -
CDR3nt: TGTGCCAGCAGCCCCCGCAGGGGGAAAGAGAGCACTGAAGCTTTCTTT
CDR3aa: CASSPRRGKESTEAFF

v_gene: TRBV7-9
d_gene: TRBD1
j_gene: TRBJ1-6
abundance: -
CDR3nt: TGTGCCAGCAGCTTCACACACAGGGGCTCCTATAATTCACCCCTCCACTTT
CDR3aa: CASSFTHRGSYNSPLHF

v_gene: TRBV10-3
d_gene: TRBD1
j_gene: TRBJ1-4
abundance: few
CDR3nt: TGTGCCACCCGCCAGGACAGGGCAAGTGAAAAACTGTTTTTT
CDR3aa: CATRQDRASEKLFF

v_gene: TRBV7-2
d_gene: -
j_gene: TRBJ2-5
abundance: few
CDR3nt: TGTGCCAGCAGCCCCCAGTGGGGGAAGCAGGAGACCCAGTACTTC
CDR3aa: CASSPQWGKQETQYF

v_gene: TRBV7-6
d_gene: TRBD2
j_gene: TRBJ2-2
abundance: many
CDR3nt: TGTGCCAGCAGCCGGACTAGCGGGGGGGCGCTGGGCACCGGGGAGCTGTTTTTT
CDR3aa: CASSRTSGGALGTGELFF

v_gene: TRBV7-9
d_gene: -
j_gene: TRBJ1-2
abundance: few
CDR3nt: TGTGCCAGCAGCTTAGTACCCCAGGTCCATGGCTACACCTTC
CDR3aa: CASSLVPQVHGYTF

v_gene: TRBV5-5
d_gene: -
j_gene: TRBJ1-6
abundance: many
CDR3nt: TGTGCCAGCAGCTTGTATGAGGGGTCCTCACCCCTCCACTTT
CDR3aa: CASSLYEGSSPLHF

v_gene: TRBV6-2/TRBV6-3
d_gene: -
j_gene: TRBJ2-2
abundance: -
CDR3nt: TGTGCCAGCAGTCCCACTGCCCAACGGAACACCGGGGAGCTGTTTTTT
CDR3aa: CASSPTAQRNTGELFF

v_gene: TRBV18
d_gene: TRBD1
j_gene: TRBJ1-1
abundance: few
CDR3nt: TGTGCCAGCTCACTACAGGGGGCAAGCGCTGAAGCTTTCTTT
CDR3aa: CASSLQGASAEAFF

v_gene: TRBV10-2
d_gene: -
j_gene: TRBJ2-3
abundance: few
CDR3nt: TGCGCCAGCAGGCGGGTGGGGAGCACAGATACGCAGTATTTT
CDR3aa: CASRRVGSTDTQYF

v_gene: TRBV10-3
d_gene: -
j_gene: TRBJ2-7
abundance: -
CDR3nt: TGTGCCATCAGTGAGTTCCCAGGGCCGTACGAGCAGTACTTC
CDR3aa: CAISEFPGPYEQYF

v_gene: TRBV6-1
d_gene: TRBD1
j_gene: TRBJ1-5
abundance: -
CDR3nt: TGTGCCAGCAGTGAATTTCGGGACAGTAATCAGCCCCAGCATTTT
CDR3aa: CASSEFRDSNQPQHF

v_gene: TRBV7-2
d_gene: -
j_gene: TRBJ1-6
abundance: -
CDR3nt: TGTGCCAGCAGCTTCCTCGGACAGTTGGCGAATTCACCCCTCCACTTT
CDR3aa: CASSFLGQLANSPLHF

v_gene: TRBV7-2
d_gene: -
j_gene: TRBJ1-5
abundance: many
CDR3nt: TGTGCCAGCAGCTTAAGGGGCCAGCCCCAGCATTTT
CDR3aa: CASSLRGQPQHF

v_gene: TRBV4-1
d_gene: -
j_gene: TRBJ2-7
abundance: few
CDR3nt: TGCGCCAGCAGCCAGGGATTACGGAGTTCCCCCTCCTACGAGCAGTACTTC
CDR3aa: CASSQGLRSSPSYEQYF

v_gene: TRBV11-2
d_gene: TRBD2
j_gene: TRBJ2-3
abundance: few
CDR3nt: TGTGCCAGCAGCTCACAAGCGGGGACTAGCACAGATACGCAGTATTTT
CDR3aa: CASSSQAGTSTDTQYF

v_gene: TRBV6-5
d_gene: TRBD2
j_gene: TRBJ2-3
abundance: -
CDR3nt: TGTGCCAGCAGTTACTCGCGAGCGGGGCTGCCGGGAGATACGCAGTATTTT
CDR3aa: CASSYSRAGLPGDTQYF

v_gene: TRBV5-6
d_gene: -
j_gene: TRBJ2-1
abundance: few
CDR3nt: TGTGCCAGCAGCTTGCCGGCAGTAAATCAGGGGCAGTTCTTC
CDR3aa: CASSLPAVNQGQFF

v_gene: TRBV5-1
d_gene: -
j_gene: TRBJ1-6
abundance: few
CDR3nt: TGCGCCAGCAGCTTGGGGTCTAGTGGCAGGGATGCGCCTCCCCTCCACTTT
CDR3aa: CASSLGSSGRDAPPLHF

v_gene: TRBV27
d_gene: -
j_gene: TRBJ1-2
abundance: many
CDR3nt: TGTGCCAGCAGTTCGGTCAGGGACTATGGCTACACCTTC
CDR3aa: CASSSVRDYGYTF

v_gene: TRBV29-1
d_gene: -
j_gene: TRBJ1-1
abundance: -
CDR3nt: TGCAGCGTTGACCGATTCGACTCGGGTGAAGCTTTCTTT
CDR3aa: CSVDRFDSGEAFF

v_gene: TRBV4-3
d_gene: TRBD1
j_gene: TRBJ2-2
abundance: -
CDR3nt: TGCGCCAGCAGCGATAAGGGACAGGAGAACACCGGGGAGCTGTTTTTT
CDR3aa: CASSDKGQENTGELFF

v_gene: TRBV12-3/TRBV12-4
d_gene: TRBD1
j_gene: TRBJ2-7
abundance: -
CDR3nt: TGTGCCAGCAGTCCCGACCCAGGGGGCGCGGGCGAGCAGTACTTC
CDR3aa: CASSPDPGGAGEQYF

v_gene: TRBV3-1
d_gene: TRBD1
j_gene: TRBJ1-2
abundance: many
CDR3nt: TGTGCCAGCAGCCGACAGGGAGGGAACTATGGCTACACCTTC
CDR3aa: CASSRQGGNYGYTF

v_gene: TRBV21-1
d_gene: -
j_gene: TRBJ1-5
abundance: -
CDR3nt: TGTGCCAGCAGCAAAGTAGCCGGGTTCCGTCCCTATAGCAATCAGCCCCAGCATTTT
CDR3aa: CASSKVAGFRPYSNQPQHF

v_gene: TRBV27
d_gene: -
j_gene: TRBJ2-5
abundance: many
CDR3nt: TGTGCCAGCCAAGGGGTAGGAGAGACCCAGTACTTC
CDR3aa: CASQGVGETQYF